One and the same sample provided the 28 T cell receptor beta chains below, sequenced in a study of regulatory T cells in long-lasting Graves disease. Time point noted: persistent/refractory GD, antithyroid drugs over 5 years with positive TRAb. Generation of the TCR library employed RNA extracted from PBMCs. Arm-PCR of CDR3 regions and iRepertoire HTBI primers were the basis on which TCR beta libraries were built. TCRdb used MiXCR to reprocess the multiplex PCR reads, holding one entry per CDR3 protein. The sample has 400,000 or so distinct CDR3 sequences, less than 25% seen once. The sequencing here drew on peripheral blood mononuclear cells (PBMCs), taken when the disease was refractory, from a patient treated with antithyroid drugs. These receptor sequences come from a female donor with Graves disease.

The chain couples TRBV7-2 to TRBJ2-7; 8 nucleotides agree with TRBD1. The CDR3 loop spans 14 amino acids. V lost 1 base, J lost 5 bases, and 4 bases stayed unmatched. In germline, CDR1 is SGHTA, CDR2 FQGNSA. CDR3 protein: CASSLVEQGDEQYF. The DNA of the CDR3 is TGTGCCAGCAGCTTAGTAGAACAGGGGGACGAGCAGTACTTC.

This clonotype was counted between two and nine times. J is TRBJ2-5 and V is TRBV19; D unresolved. The CDR3 has 14 residues. The V end was cut by 5 bases, the J end by 5 bases, with 15 bases between. CDR1 and CDR2 (germline): LNHDA, SQIVND (reference sequence). DNA of the CDR3: TGTGCCAGTAGTTCATTTGGCCGCGAGGAGACCCAGTACTTC. This translates into CASSSFGREETQYF.

This clonotype appeared a few times. The chain links TRBV5-5 to TRBJ2-6; a weak D match, TRBD1 (5 bases). Trimming removed 5 bases from V and 2 bases from J, with 8 bases in between. The CDR3 consists of 14 residues. Germline CDR1 is SGHKS and CDR2 is YYEKEE (reference sequence). For the CDR3, the DNA is TGTGCCAGCAGTGGGGCTACTGGGGCCAACGTCCTGACTTTC. Translation: CASSGATGANVLTF.

The count of this clonotype is one. The chain uses TRBV7-9 and TRBJ2-7; 7 nucleotides line up with TRBD2. V shed 5 bases, J shed 3 bases, and the junction held 19 bases outside the gene matches. CDR3 length equals 18 residues. Germline assignment: CDR1 SEHNR and CDR2 FQNEAQ (reference sequence). The CDR3 region is CASSPTRAGVYGDYEQYF. The CDR3 DNA reads as TGTGCCAGCAGCCCAACTCGGGCGGGGGTTTATGGGGACTACGAGCAGTACTTC.

This clonotype was found a few times. A junction end diverges from the germline sequence, so it may reflect a read error. V is TRBV30 and J is TRBJ1-1; tentative D call: TRBD1 (6 bases). The CDR3 length is 11 residues. CDR1 and CDR2 (germline): GTSNPN, SVGIG (reference sequence). DNA of the CDR3: TGTGCCTTGAACCGGGCAAGGGGGGCTCTCTTT. This encodes CALNRARGALF.

This clonotype was recorded a few times. The CDR3 sequence: CASSQDSIPYEQYF. CDR3 nucleotides: TGCGCCAGCAGCCAGGATTCAATCCCCTACGAGCAGTACTTC. The chain joins TRBV4-1 to TRBJ2-7; D unresolved. V lost 3 bases, J lost 2 bases, and 11 bases lay in between. The CDR3 sequence is 14 residues long. In germline, CDR1 is MGHRA, CDR2 YSYEKL.

A remark on this clonotype: This may be a read error: a much more frequent sequence differs by one nucleotide. CDR3 DNA: TGTGCCAGCAGCTTAGGCCAATCGGGAACTAATGAAAAACTGTCTTTT. As protein: CASSLGQSGTNEKLSF. This chain uses TRBV11-2 with TRBJ1-4, with D uncertain. The CDR3 consists of 16 residues. Germline assignment: CDR1 SGHAT and CDR2 FQNNGV.

The chain employs TRBV19 and TRBJ2-5; possibly TRBD1 or TRBD2 for D (5 bases each). Deletions cut 3 bases from V and 5 bases from J, with 10 bases between. This CDR3 has 13 amino acids. Looked up from germline, CDR1 is LNHDA and CDR2 is SQIVND (reference sequence). CDR3 nucleotide sequence: TGTGCCAGTAGTATGGGGGATTGGGAGACCCAGTACTTC. It encodes CASSMGDWETQYF.

This clonotype has only a few counts. At one end, the junction sequence differs from germline, possibly due to a read error. The chain links TRBV24-1 to TRBJ2-5, with D perhaps being TRBD1 or TRBD2 (6 bases each). The CDR3 extends over 14 amino acids. Germline-derived CDR1 and CDR2 are KGHDR and SFDVKD. The CDR3 DNA is TGTGCCACCAGTGATTCCAGGGGAGGTGAGACCCAGTGCTTC. It is translated as CATSDSRGGETQCF.

CDR3 sequence (DNA): TGTGCCAGCAGCGGGGGGATTGGGTTCTACGAGCAGTACTTC. It yields the protein CASSGGIGFYEQYF. The gene calls are TRBV9 and TRBJ2-7; D tentatively reads TRBD1 or TRBD2 (5 bases each). The CDR3 spans 14 residues. The ends were cut back, 3 bases at V and 3 bases at J, with 13 bases in the middle. Per the germline V gene, CDR1 is SGDLS and CDR2 is YYNGEE.

This clonotype has just a few counts. This sequence joins TRBV20-1 and TRBJ2-7; 9 bases are shared with TRBD2. The CDR3 extends over 13 amino acids. V shed 5 bases and J 0 bases; nucleotides not matched to a gene: 2. CDR1 DFQATT and CDR2 SNEGSKA come from the germline V gene (reference sequence). Here the CDR3 reads CSAASGDSYEQYF. Written as DNA, the CDR3 is TGCAGTGCTGCTAGCGGGGACTCCTACGAGCAGTACTTC.

On this clonotype itself: A much larger clone differs from this one at a single base, so this may be a read error. The chain links TRBV18 to TRBJ1-1; possible D gene TRBD1, 6 bases. V was clipped by 6 bases and J by 4 bases, with 21 bases between them. The CDR3 has 16 amino acids. CDR1 and CDR2 from the germline V gene are KGHSH and LQKENI. The chain's CDR3 is CASSGRPGHKSTEAFF. The CDR3, as DNA: TGTGCCAGCTCGGGCCGTCCGGGACATAAGAGCACTGAAGCTTTCTTT. The full variable domain, with the rest looked up from reference TRBV18 and TRBJ1-1, is NAGVMQNPRHLVRRRGQEARLRCSPMKGHSHVYWYRQLPEEGLKFMVYLQKENIIDESGMPKERFSAEFPKEGPSILRIQQVVRGDSAAYFCASSGRPGHKSTEAFFGQGTRLTVV.

The CDR3 DNA reads TGTGCCAGCAGTCACAGGGAGACAGCCAAAAACATTCAGTACTTC. This sequence encodes CASSHRETAKNIQYF. The chain has TRBV7-9 and TRBJ2-4, with D maybe TRBD1 (6 bases). Trimming removed 6 bases from V and 0 bases from J, with 12 bases in between. Per the germline V gene, CDR1 is SEHNR and CDR2 is FQNEAQ (reference sequence). There are 15 residues in the CDR3.

This clonotype was seen a few times. The chain uses TRBV20-1 and TRBJ1-2; the D gene is possibly TRBD1 (5 bases). V was cut by 0 bases and J by 7 bases, with 15 bases left in between. The CDR3 runs 14 residues. Germline loops: CDR1 DFQATT, CDR2 SNEGSKA (reference sequence). The CDR3, as DNA: TGCAGTGCTAGAGATTGGATAGGGACTGGTGGCTACACCTTC. It translates to CSARDWIGTGGYTF.

This clonotype was observed at least ten times. V and J are TRBV11-1 and TRBJ1-1; no clear D gene. This CDR3 spans 13 amino acids. In germline, CDR1 is SGHAT, CDR2 FQDESV (reference sequence). V dropped 1 base and J dropped 2 bases, with 5 bases sitting between them. The CDR3: CASSLGFNTEAFF. The CDR3 DNA sequence: TGTGCCAGCAGCTTAGGGTTTAACACTGAAGCTTTCTTT.

In this sample, this clonotype turned up many times. This chain uses TRBV12-3 or TRBV12-4 with TRBJ2-7; 12 bases line up with TRBD2. The CDR3 is made up of 16 amino acids. J gave up 6 bases and V 5 bases, and 11 bases lay outside the gene matches. The CDR3 DNA reads as TGTGCCAGCAGTACCTATCTAGCGGGAGGGCGGGGCGAGCAGTACTTC. It is translated as CASSTYLAGGRGEQYF.

There are a few counts of this clonotype. V gene TRBV20-1 combines with J gene TRBJ1-2, with D possibly being TRBD1 (5 bases). Trimming took off 5 bases at V and 8 bases at J, with 18 bases between the two ends. Looked up from germline, CDR1 is DFQATT and CDR2 is SNEGSKA (reference sequence). The CDR3 runs to 13 residues. The DNA for the CDR3 is TGCAGTGCTCCGCTCCGGGACGTCGAAGGCTACACCTTC. It specifies CSAPLRDVEGYTF.

The J gene is TRBJ2-2, the V gene TRBV19; 13 bases map to TRBD2. With V trimmed by 7 bases and J by 6 bases, 8 bases remained unmatched. CDR1 LNHDA and CDR2 SQIVND come from the germline V gene (reference sequence). The CDR3 totals 16 residues. CDR3 amino acids: CASTPRLAGGPGELFF. The CDR3 coding sequence is TGTGCCAGTACCCCCCGACTAGCGGGAGGCCCCGGGGAGCTGTTTTTT.

This clonotype was seen a handful of times. V is TRBV30 and J is TRBJ2-2; D is ambiguous. V dropped 1 base and J dropped 5 bases, with 11 bases sitting between them. The CDR3 is 14 amino acids. CDR1 is GTSNPN, CDR2 SVGIG, per germline (reference sequence). CDR3 region: CAWSATLGTGELFF. In DNA, the CDR3 is TGTGCCTGGAGTGCCACTCTGGGTACCGGGGAGCTGTTTTTT.

This clonotype was counted a few times. This chain uses TRBV9 with TRBJ1-3, with a weak D call TRBD1 (6 bases). CDR3 length: 16 amino acids. Germline CDR1 is SGDLS and CDR2 is YYNGEE. Trimming took 3 bases from V and 0 from J, leaving 13 bases between them. The CDR3 region has the DNA TGTGCCAGCAGCGCCCACAGGGAGGTCTCTGGAAACACCATATATTTT. Residues: CASSAHREVSGNTIYF.

Many counts were recorded for this clonotype. This sequence joins TRBV20-1 and TRBJ2-7; the D gene is possibly TRBD1 (5 bases). Germline V gene data show CDR1 as DFQATT and CDR2 as SNEGSKA (reference sequence). This CDR3 is built from 11 residues. The CDR3: CSARQGYEQYF. The CDR3, as DNA: TGCAGCGCCCGGCAGGGCTACGAGCAGTACTTC.

This clonotype appeared a single time. J is TRBJ2-1 and V is TRBV5-1; 8 bases align to TRBD2. V shed 2 bases, J shed 0 bases, and the junction held 1 base outside the gene matches. CDR1 SGHRS and CDR2 YFSETQ come from the germline V gene. The CDR3 spans 15 residues. The CDR3 DNA is TGCGCCAGCAGCTTTAGCGGGGACTCCTACAATGAGCAGTTCTTC. As protein: CASSFSGDSYNEQFF.

The rearrangement uses TRBV13 and TRBJ2-7; maybe TRBD2 (6 bases). Trimming shortened V by 1 base and J by 2 bases, and 15 bases separated the two germline ends. The CDR3 length is 16 residues. Germline V lookup: CDR1 PRHDT, CDR2 FYEKMQ (reference sequence). The CDR3 region is CASSLVFGGIPYEQYF. In DNA, the CDR3 is TGTGCCAGCAGCTTAGTTTTCGGCGGGATCCCCTACGAGCAGTACTTC.

This chain uses TRBV6-5 with TRBJ2-2; the D is unclear. Germline assignment: CDR1 MNHEY and CDR2 SVGAGI. Trimming took off 1 base at V and 6 bases at J, with 3 bases between the two ends. This CDR3 spans 12 amino acids. CDR3: CASSYWPGELFF. Here the CDR3 DNA reads TGTGCCAGCAGTTACTGGCCCGGGGAGCTGTTTTTT.

Comment on this clonotype: A much larger clone is a single base away; this may be a read error. The rearrangement links TRBV7-2 to TRBJ1-1; D gene ambiguous. The CDR3 runs 11 residues. The germline V gene encodes CDR1 SGHTA and CDR2 FQGNSA. The V end lost 5 bases, the J end lost 5 bases, and 6 bases lay between the germline ends. CDR3 sequence (DNA): TGTGCCAGCAGCCCGGAGACTGAAGCTTTCTTT. The encoded protein is CASSPETEAFF.

This clonotype came up once. Since a much larger clone is just one base distant, this may be a read error. The J gene is TRBJ2-5, the V gene TRBV27; 7 bases match TRBD2. The CDR3 has 15 residues. Germline CDR1 MNHEY, CDR2 SMNVEV (reference sequence). V lost 5 bases and J lost 4; bases outside the gene matches: 10. CDR3 sequence reads: CASSKLEGGVETQYF. CDR3 DNA: TGTGCCAGCAGTAAACTAGAGGGAGGGGTAGAGACCCAGTACTTC.

This clonotype was seen at least ten times. J is TRBJ2-5 and V is TRBV29-1; D unclear. The V and J ends lost 7 bases and 0 bases respectively, with 12 bases between them. The CDR3 has 13 amino acids. CDR1 and CDR2 from the germline V gene are SQVTM and ANQGSEA. The CDR3 is CSETDKNQETQYF. The CDR3 DNA follows: TGCAGCGAGACCGACAAGAACCAAGAGACCCAGTACTTC. The full variable domain, its missing parts supplied by reference TRBV29-1 and TRBJ2-5, is SAVISQKPSRDICQRGTSLTIQCQVDSQVTMMFWYRQQPGQSLTLIATANQGSEATYESGFVIDKFPISRPNLTFSTLTVSNMSPEDSSIYLCSETDKNQETQYFGPGTRLLVL.

This clonotype was observed a few times. The chain uses TRBV20-1 and TRBJ2-7; tentative D call: TRBD1 (6 bases). This CDR3 is 13 amino acids long. V shed 0 bases and J shed 3 bases, with 9 bases lying between them. Germline V CDR1 and CDR2: DFQATT, SNEGSKA (reference sequence). The CDR3 sequence is CSARDRTDYEQYF. CDR3 coding DNA: TGCAGTGCTAGAGATAGGACAGACTACGAGCAGTACTTC.